The TCR beta chain under discussion was sequenced for a study of T cells in Graves' hyperthyroidism and ophthalmopathy. Study summary: Peripheral blood was drawn at first diagnosis, prior to all treatment.

Among ophthalmopathy patients, the Clinical Activity Score reached at least 3, the NOSPECS grade reached at least 4, and duration remained under 3 months. Fresh peripheral blood, approximately 10 ml, was the source of the PBMCs. It was RNA transcripts that yielded the amplified TCR beta CDR3 regions. First-round RT-PCR targeting the TCR CDR3 was performed with the HTBI primer set. TCRdb re-called the multiplex PCR reads with MiXCR, one entry per CDR3 protein. The sample shows roughly 560,000 distinct CDR3 sequences, 14% to 15% of them seen only once. The study's findings and limits: Stable hyperthyroidism and ophthalmopathy were separated using 13 V-J signatures.

Concerning this clonotype itself: Its target is unknown.

The germline CDR1 and CDR2 sequences are MNHEY and SVGAGI. Deletions cut 0 bases from V and 5 bases from J, with 14 bases between. This CDR3 region has 15 residues. The chain links TRBV6-5 to TRBJ2-7; D uncertain. The receptor comes from a middle-aged woman with Graves' ophthalmopathy. The specimen sequenced was blood. The CDR3 loop reads CASSYSGQESDEQYF. CDR3 DNA sequence: TGTGCCAGCAGTTACTCGGGTCAGGAGAGTGACGAGCAGTACTTC.